This entry lists 9 T cell receptor beta chains sequenced from one sample in a study of Ad26.COV2.S vaccination and SARS-CoV-2 variants. As to treatment: roughly 19 received Ad26.COV2.S at low or high dose, single or two shots; about 5 received placebo; per-sample allocation not given. Samples were taken on day 63 after the first vaccine or placebo injection. The assay was immunoSEQ multiplex PCR, and TCRdb's table has in-frame clones only and misses some. There are about 480,000 clones in the sample; around nine tenths occur only once, and 9.5% to 15% lies in the top ten. The sequencing here drew on peripheral blood, taken in a trial of Ad26.COV2.S vaccine versus placebo. Receptor source: a person aged 18 to 59 who received the Ad26.COV2.S COVID-19 vaccine or a placebo.

The V and J genes are TRBV6-6 and TRBJ1-3; D ambiguous. Trimming shortened V by 6 bases and J by 8 bases, and 20 bases separated the two germline ends. The CDR3 consists of 15 residues. CDR1 is MNHNY and CDR2 is SVGAGI in the germline V gene (reference sequence). The CDR3 region is CASRPDRENHDTIYF. The CDR3 nucleotides are TGTGCCAGCAGGCCCGACCGGGAGAACCACGACACCATATATTTT.

This sequence joins TRBV6-6 and TRBJ2-3; a weak D match, TRBD1 (5 bases). V shed 3 bases and J shed 2 bases, with 12 bases lying between them. CDR3 length: 15 residues. The germline gives CDR1 MNHNY, CDR2 SVGAGI (reference sequence). In DNA form, the CDR3 reads TGTGCCAGCAGTTATCAGGGTTCCTCCACAGATACGCAGTATTTT. It yields the protein CASSYQGSSTDTQYF.

This sequence joins TRBV3-1 (or the pseudogene TRBV3-2) and TRBJ1-2; D gene unclear. Germline-derived CDR1 and CDR2 are LGHDT and YNNKEL (reference sequence). Trimming shortened V by 4 bases and J by 6 bases, and 9 bases separated the two germline ends. This CDR3 contains 12 residues. The chain's CDR3 is CASSRRMDGYTF. CDR3 bases: TGTGCCAGCAGCCGCCGAATGGATGGCTACACCTTC.

The V call is TRBV28, the J call TRBJ1-5, with 7 bases aligning to TRBD1. The CDR3 covers 12 residues. Germline values: CDR1 MDHEN, CDR2 SYDVKM. The junction had 1 base not matched to a gene; V was cut back by 6 bases and J by 5 bases. For the CDR3, the DNA is TGTGCCAGCAGAACAGGGGATCAGCCCCAGCATTTT. Protein product: CASRTGDQPQHF. Using reference TRBV28 and TRBJ1-5 for the parts outside the CDR3, the full variable domain is DVKVTQSSRYLVKRTGEKVFLECVQDMDHENMFWYRQDPGLGLRLIYFSYDVKMKEKGDIPEGYSVSREKKERFSLILESASTNQTSMYLCASRTGDQPQHFGDGTRLSIL.

The V call is TRBV19, the J call TRBJ1-1, with 8 nucleotides matching TRBD1. The CDR3 length is 14 residues. The V gene end was trimmed by 5 bases and the J gene end by 8 bases; junction bases not matched to a gene: 10. Germline V gene sequence: CDR1 LNHDA, CDR2 SQIVND (reference sequence). CDR3 in amino acids: CASSRDRWGPEAFF. CDR3 coding DNA: TGTGCCAGTAGTCGGGACAGGTGGGGGCCCGAAGCTTTCTTT. Full variable domain (remainder filled in from reference TRBV19 and TRBJ1-1): DGGITQSPKYLFRKEGQNVTLSCEQNLNHDAMYWYRQDPGQGLRLIYYSQIVNDFQKGDIAEGYSVSREKKESFPLTVTSAQKNPTAFYLCASSRDRWGPEAFFGQGTRLTVV.

The genes are TRBV19 and TRBJ2-2; 9 nucleotides line up with TRBD2. V lost 6 bases, J lost 2 bases, and 13 bases stayed unmatched. The CDR3 is made up of 18 amino acids. Looked up from germline, CDR1 is LNHDA and CDR2 is SQIVND (reference sequence). The CDR3 is CASRIHSSGLANTGELFF. In nucleotides, the CDR3 is TGTGCCAGTAGGATCCACTCCTCGGGACTAGCTAACACCGGGGAGCTGTTTTTT.

This rearrangement joins TRBV28 to TRBJ1-4; 11 bases agree with TRBD1. The CDR3 contains 16 residues. From germline, CDR1 is MDHEN and CDR2 SYDVKM. The J segment lost 5 bases and the V segment lost 3 bases, leaving 5 bases of the junction unmatched. CDR3 sequence (DNA): TGTGCCAGCAGTTTTTACGGACAGGGGGCGAATGAAAAACTGTTTTTT. Translation gives CASSFYGQGANEKLFF.

V usage is TRBV6-2 or TRBV6-3 and J usage is TRBJ2-3; D is uncertain. The V end lost 6 bases, the J end lost 6 bases, and 10 bases lay between the germline ends. CDR1 and CDR2 (germline): MNHEY, SVGEGT. This CDR3 region has 12 residues. CDR3 protein: CASSQSPDTQYF. In nucleotides, the CDR3 is TGTGCCAGCAGCCAATCACCCGATACGCAGTATTTT.

J is TRBJ1-4 and V is TRBV28; the D is unclear. The CDR3 sequence is 14 residues long. Germline V gene data show CDR1 as MDHEN and CDR2 as SYDVKM. Trimming shortened V by 7 bases and J by 0 bases, and 9 bases separated the two germline ends. The CDR3 protein is CASMPGTTNEKLFF. The CDR3 region has the DNA TGTGCCAGCATGCCTGGGACAACTAATGAAAAACTGTTTTTT.